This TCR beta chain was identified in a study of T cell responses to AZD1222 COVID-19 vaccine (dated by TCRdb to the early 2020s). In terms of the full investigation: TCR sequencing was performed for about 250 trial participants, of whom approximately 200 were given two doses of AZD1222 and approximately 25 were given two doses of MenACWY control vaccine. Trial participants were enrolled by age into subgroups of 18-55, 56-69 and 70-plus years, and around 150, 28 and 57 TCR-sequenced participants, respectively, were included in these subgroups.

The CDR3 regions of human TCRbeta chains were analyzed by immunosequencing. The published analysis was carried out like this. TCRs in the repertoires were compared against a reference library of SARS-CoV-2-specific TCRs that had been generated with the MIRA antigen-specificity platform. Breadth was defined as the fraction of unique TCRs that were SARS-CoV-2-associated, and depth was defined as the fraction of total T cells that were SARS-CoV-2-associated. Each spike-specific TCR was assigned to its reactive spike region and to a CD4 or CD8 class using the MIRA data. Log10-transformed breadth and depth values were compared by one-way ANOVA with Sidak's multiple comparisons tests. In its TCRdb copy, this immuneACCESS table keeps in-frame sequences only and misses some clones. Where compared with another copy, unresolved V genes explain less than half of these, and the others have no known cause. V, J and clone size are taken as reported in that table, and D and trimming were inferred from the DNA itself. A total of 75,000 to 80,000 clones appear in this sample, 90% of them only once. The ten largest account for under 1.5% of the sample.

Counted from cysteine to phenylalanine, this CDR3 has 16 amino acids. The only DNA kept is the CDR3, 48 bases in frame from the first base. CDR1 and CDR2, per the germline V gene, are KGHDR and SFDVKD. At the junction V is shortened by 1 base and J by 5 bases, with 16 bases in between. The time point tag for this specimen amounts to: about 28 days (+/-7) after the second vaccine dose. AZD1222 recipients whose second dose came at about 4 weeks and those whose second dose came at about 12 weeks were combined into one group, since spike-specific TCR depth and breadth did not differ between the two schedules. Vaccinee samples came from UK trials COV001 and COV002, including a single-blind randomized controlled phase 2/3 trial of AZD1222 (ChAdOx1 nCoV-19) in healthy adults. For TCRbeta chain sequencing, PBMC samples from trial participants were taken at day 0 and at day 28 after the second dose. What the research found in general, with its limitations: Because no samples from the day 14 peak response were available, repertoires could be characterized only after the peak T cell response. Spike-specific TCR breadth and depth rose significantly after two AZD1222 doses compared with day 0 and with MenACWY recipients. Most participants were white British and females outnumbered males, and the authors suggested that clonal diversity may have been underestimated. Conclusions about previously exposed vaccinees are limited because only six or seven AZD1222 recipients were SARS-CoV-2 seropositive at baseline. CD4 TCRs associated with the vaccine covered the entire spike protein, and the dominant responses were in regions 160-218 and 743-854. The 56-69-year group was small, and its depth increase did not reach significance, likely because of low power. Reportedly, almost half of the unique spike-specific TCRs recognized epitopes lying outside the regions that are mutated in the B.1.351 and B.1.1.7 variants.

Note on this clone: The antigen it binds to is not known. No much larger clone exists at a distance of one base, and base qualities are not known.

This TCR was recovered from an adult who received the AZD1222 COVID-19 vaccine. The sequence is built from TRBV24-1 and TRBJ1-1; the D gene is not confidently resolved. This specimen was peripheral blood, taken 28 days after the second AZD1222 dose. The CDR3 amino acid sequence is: CATSDFGPRSTTEAFF. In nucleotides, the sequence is TGTGCCACCAGTGATTTCGGCCCCCGTTCGACAACTGAAGCTTTCTTT.